This TCR beta chain was profiled in a study of blood T cell repertoires in COVID-19. Study overall: Samples taken during acute and convalescent COVID-19 were collected in the United States, Italy and Spain. Sources were T cells, B-cell-depleted T cells, or PBMCs; the material itself was cDNA or gDNA.

CDR3 length equals 15 residues. Germline trimming cut 2 bases from V and 3 bases from J; bases unmatched to any gene: 7. Germline CDR1 is SGHKS and CDR2 is YYEKEE (reference sequence). In the study's own analysis: Amplified reference gene primers provided the basis for estimating nucleated cell counts. Generated by immunoSEQ multiplex PCR, the TCRdb table keeps only in-frame clones and is missing some. V and J calls and clone size are copied from that table; D and trimming were computed from the DNA. The repertoire includes 400,000 or so clones, 75% to 90% of them detected once, and 1.1% sits in the top ten. In assigning cohorts, the study relied on participant-reported clinical history. This clone was counted a single time.

The receptor's source is a man aged 25-45 years who had recovered from COVID-19. V is TRBV5-5 and J is TRBJ2-7; 8 bases line up with TRBD2. Sequenced material: PBMCs or T cells enriched from blood (not recorded which). CDR3 residues: CASSLYSGTFYEQYF. The CDR3 DNA follows: TGTGCCAGCAGCTTATATAGCGGGACCTTCTACGAGCAGTACTTC.